Listed here are 23 T cell receptor beta chains from one sample, sequenced in a study of blood T cell repertoires in COVID-19. Clones were read by immunoSEQ multiplex PCR, and TCRdb kept only the in-frame ones, dropping some. The data show more than 200,000 clones, with about nine tenths seen just once and about 1.8% held by the top ten. Sample: peripheral blood. These receptors came from a man in his 70s with acute or convalescent COVID-19.

This sequence joins TRBV7-6 and TRBJ2-1; 7 bases are shared with TRBD2. Germline assignment: CDR1 SGHVS and CDR2 FNYEAQ. The CDR3 has 16 amino acids. J gave up 6 bases and V 5 bases, and 13 bases lay outside the gene matches. CDR3 region: CASSGSPGGIGNEQFF. Written as DNA, the CDR3 is TGTGCCAGCAGCGGTAGCCCGGGAGGAATTGGCAATGAGCAGTTCTTC.

This chain connects TRBV19 to TRBJ2-5, with D hard to call. The CDR3 runs 14 residues. Trimming removed 0 bases from V and 5 bases from J, with 10 bases in between. Germline values: CDR1 LNHDA, CDR2 SQIVND (reference sequence). DNA for the CDR3: TGTGCCAGTAGTATAGACACTGATCTTGAGACCCAGTACTTC. Protein product: CASSIDTDLETQYF. The entire variable domain, with the rest obtained from reference TRBV19 and TRBJ2-5, is as follows: DGGITQSPKYLFRKEGQNVTLSCEQNLNHDAMYWYRQDPGQGLRLIYYSQIVNDFQKGDIAEGYSVSREKKESFPLTVTSAQKNPTAFYLCASSIDTDLETQYFGPGTRLLVL.

CDR3 protein: CASSKGSNEQFF. The CDR3 DNA reads TGTGCCAGCAGTAAGGGGTCCAATGAGCAGTTCTTC. The V call is TRBV28, the J call TRBJ2-1, with D perhaps matching TRBD1 (5 bases). Germline V gene data show CDR1 as MDHEN and CDR2 as SYDVKM. The germline V and J ends were trimmed by 5 bases and 6 bases, with 8 bases remaining between them. The CDR3 contains 12 residues.

The chain uses TRBV10-3 and TRBJ2-5, with TRBD1 as a possible D gene (6 bases). The CDR3 sequence is 12 residues long. V was cut by 11 bases and J by 4 bases, with 14 bases left in between. Per germline, CDR1 ENHRY and CDR2 SYGVKD. Here the CDR3 reads CAVKTGPETQYF. CDR3 nucleotide sequence: TGTGCCGTCAAAACAGGGCCAGAGACCCAGTACTTC.

The J gene is TRBJ2-2, the V gene TRBV5-1; 9 bases fit TRBD1. Germline V gene sequence: CDR1 SGHRS, CDR2 YFSETQ. Germline trimming cut 3 bases from V and 4 bases from J; bases unmatched to any gene: 4. The CDR3 length is 15 residues. CDR3 DNA: TGCGCCAGCAGCTCGGCGACAGGGGGCACCGGGGAGCTGTTTTTT. Protein sequence: CASSSATGGTGELFF.

In this sample, this clone turned up once. The V gene is TRBV5-5, the J gene TRBJ1-1; 9 bases fit TRBD1. Germline CDR1 is SGHKS and CDR2 is YYEKEE (reference sequence). The ends lost 3 bases at V and 5 bases at J; junction bases unmatched: 5. This CDR3 spans 14 amino acids. The CDR3 loop is CASSSGQGRTEAFF. CDR3 sequence (DNA): TGTGCCAGCAGCTCGGGACAGGGACGGACTGAAGCTTTCTTT.

The chain is built from TRBV5-1 and TRBJ1-6; TRBD1 might be the D (5 bases). The CDR3 length is 16 residues. The germline V gene encodes CDR1 SGHRS and CDR2 YFSETQ. V shed 6 bases and J shed 7 bases, with 20 bases lying between them. CDR3: CASTLDSSLGNSPLHF. For the CDR3, the DNA is TGCGCCAGCACCTTAGACAGTTCCCTTGGGAATTCACCCCTCCACTTT.

This rearrangement joins TRBV4-1 to TRBJ2-3; TRBD2 matches 8 bases. This CDR3 comprises 15 residues. Losses at the gene ends were 2 bases for V and 3 bases for J; bases not matched to a gene: 4. Germline V gene data show CDR1 as MGHRA and CDR2 as YSYEKL. The CDR3 DNA reads TGCGCCAGCAGCCAACGCCCGGGAGGGACAGATACGCAGTATTTT. The encoded protein is CASSQRPGGTDTQYF.

This clone was detected only once. The rearrangement links TRBV19 to TRBJ1-5, with unresolved D. Germline loops: CDR1 LNHDA, CDR2 SQIVND (reference sequence). The V and J ends lost 5 bases and 0 bases respectively, with 14 bases between them. The CDR3 sequence is 16 residues long. The chain's CDR3 is CASSGSPTISNQPQHF. CDR3 DNA: TGTGCCAGTAGTGGGTCCCCGACTATTAGCAATCAGCCCCAGCATTTT. The full variable domain, rest sourced from reference TRBV19 and TRBJ1-5, is DGGITQSPKYLFRKEGQNVTLSCEQNLNHDAMYWYRQDPGQGLRLIYYSQIVNDFQKGDIAEGYSVSREKKESFPLTVTSAQKNPTAFYLCASSGSPTISNQPQHFGDGTRLSIL.

V and J are TRBV5-3 and TRBJ2-2; TRBD1 agrees at 8 bases. TRBV5-3 is labeled an ORF, and its function is uncertain. The J segment lost 11 bases and the V segment lost 4 bases, leaving 13 bases of the junction unmatched. CDR3 length: 15 residues. The CDR3 DNA is TGTGCCAGAAGCCCCGGGACAGGAAGCGCACCAGAGCTGTTTTTT. It codes for CARSPGTGSAPELFF.

V is TRBV9 and J is TRBJ1-4; D perhaps matches TRBD1 (5 bases). The CDR3 consists of 15 residues. Germline V gene sequence: CDR1 SGDLS, CDR2 YYNGEE. V was shortened by 5 bases and J by 9 bases, with 20 bases between the two germline ends. The DNA of the CDR3 is TGTGCCAGCAGTGATTCCGGGGGGGAAGCTCAAAAACTGTTTTTT. Translation gives CASSDSGGEAQKLFF.

The chain uses TRBV11-2 and TRBJ2-2; D ambiguous. V was shortened by 5 bases and J by 4 bases, with 17 bases between the two germline ends. The CDR3 runs 16 residues. Germline lookup yields CDR1 SGHAT and CDR2 FQNNGV. The CDR3 protein is CASSQQPSGSTGELFF. CDR3 in DNA: TGTGCCAGCAGCCAACAACCTTCAGGTAGCACCGGGGAGCTGTTTTTT.

V usage is TRBV5-1 and J usage is TRBJ1-1, with D uncertain. Trimming shortened V by 0 bases and J by 0 bases, and 6 bases separated the two germline ends. This CDR3 region has 14 residues. Looked up from germline, CDR1 is SGHRS and CDR2 is YFSETQ. The CDR3, as DNA: TGCGCCAGCAGCTTGGCGGGTATGAACACTGAAGCTTTCTTT. Translated: CASSLAGMNTEAFF. The whole variable domain, filled in from reference TRBV5-1 and TRBJ1-1, reads KAGVTQTPRYLIKTRGQQVTLSCSPISGHRSVSWYQQTPGQGLQFLFEYFSETQRNKGNFPGRFSGRQFSNSRSEMNVSTLELGDSALYLCASSLAGMNTEAFFGQGTRLTVV.

The gene calls are TRBV19 and TRBJ1-3; 7 bases fit TRBD1. The ends lost 4 bases at V and 2 bases at J; junction bases unmatched: 2. This CDR3 region has 14 residues. Per the germline V gene, CDR1 is LNHDA and CDR2 is SQIVND (reference sequence). CDR3 DNA: TGTGCCAGTAGTAGACAGGGTCCTGGAAACACCATATATTTT. Amino acids: CASSRQGPGNTIYF.

This clone was recorded once. The J gene is TRBJ2-7, the V gene TRBV30; 7 nucleotides line up with TRBD2. The V segment lost 1 base and the J segment 1 base; nucleotides outside the gene matches: 4. Germline V gene data show CDR1 as GTSNPN and CDR2 as SVGIG (reference sequence). CDR3 length: 14 amino acids. The CDR3 DNA follows: TGTGCCTGGAGTGGGGGGGGAGTATCCTACGAGCAGTACTTC. Protein product: CAWSGGGVSYEQYF.

This chain connects TRBV16 to TRBJ1-4; D is unresolved. Germline V CDR1 and CDR2: KGHSY, FQNENV. Trimming stripped 4 bases from V and 10 bases from J, with 13 bases between. The CDR3 has 13 residues. Here the CDR3 DNA reads TGTGCCAGCAGCCGGAACGAGGGAGGAAAACTGTTTTTT. Its translation: CASSRNEGGKLFF.

V is TRBV2 and J is TRBJ1-5; D is uncertain. V lost 8 bases to trimming and J lost 0 bases, with 14 bases between them. In germline, CDR1 is SNHLY, CDR2 FYNNEI. There are 15 residues in the CDR3. The CDR3 bases are TGTGCCAGCGGAGGACTGACCTCTAGCAATCAGCCCCAGCATTTT. Translation gives CASGGLTSSNQPQHF.

This sequence joins TRBV3-1 (or the pseudogene TRBV3-2) and TRBJ1-1; the D gene is possibly TRBD1 (5 bases). Looked up from germline, CDR1 is LGHDT and CDR2 is YNNKEL (reference sequence). The CDR3 has 16 amino acids. V was shortened by 4 bases and J by 0 bases, with 15 bases between the two germline ends. CDR3: CASSPWRGRVNTEAFF. The CDR3 region has the DNA TGTGCCAGCAGCCCGTGGAGGGGCAGAGTGAACACTGAAGCTTTCTTT.

J is TRBJ2-5 and V is TRBV6-2 or TRBV6-3; D may be TRBD2 (6 bases). The CDR3 totals 16 residues. CDR1 MNHEY and CDR2 SVGEGT come from the germline V gene. The V end lost 2 bases, the J end lost 5 bases, and 18 bases lay between the germline ends. CDR3 in DNA: TGTGCCAGCAGTTACCCGCGGGGCAGGGTCGGGGAGACCCAGTACTTC. Its protein product is CASSYPRGRVGETQYF.

The DNA of the CDR3 is TGTGCCAGCAGCCTATCGAGAGCCTACAATGAGCAGTTCTTC. The encoded protein is CASSLSRAYNEQFF. The V call is TRBV4-2, the J call TRBJ2-1; D remains unclear. V lost 4 bases, J lost 2 bases, and 9 bases lay in between. Germline V gene data show CDR1 as LGHNA and CDR2 as YNFKEQ. The CDR3 has 14 amino acids.

The chain couples TRBV27 to TRBJ2-6; possible D gene TRBD1, 6 bases. This CDR3 has 19 residues. Looked up from germline, CDR1 is MNHEY and CDR2 is SMNVEV (reference sequence). Between the trimmed V and J ends, which lost 5 bases and 0 bases, there was a span of 20 bases. The CDR3 sequence: CASSMRQASTSSGANVLTF. CDR3 coding DNA: TGTGCCAGCAGTATGCGACAGGCGTCAACCAGCTCTGGGGCCAACGTCCTGACTTTC.

The V call is TRBV5-6, the J call TRBJ1-5, with TRBD1 matching 8 bases. CDR3 size: 13 residues. Germline CDR1 and CDR2: SGHDT and YYEEEE. Germline trimming cut 2 bases from V and 9 bases from J; bases unmatched to any gene: 4. The CDR3 DNA reads as TGTGCCAGCAGCTTATGGGACAGGCCGCCCCAGCATTTT. Amino acid sequence: CASSLWDRPPQHF.

The sample holds one count of this clone. The rearrangement joins TRBV18 to TRBJ2-5, with a tentative D call TRBD2 (6 bases). Germline loops: CDR1 KGHSH, CDR2 LQKENI. CDR3 length equals 15 residues. The V gene lost 5 bases and the J gene lost 1 base, with 14 bases spanning the gap. CDR3 region: CASSSTLASQETQYF. Here the CDR3 DNA reads TGTGCCAGCTCATCTACTCTAGCGAGCCAAGAGACCCAGTACTTC.